Included here is one T cell receptor beta chain sequence, with context. Sequencing used immunoSEQ multiplex PCR; TCRdb keeps in-frame clones, though not all of them. Of more than 200,000 clones listed, 80% to 90% are singletons. The entry originates in a study of blood T cell repertoires in COVID-19. This CDR3 contains 14 residues. Germline-derived CDR1 and CDR2 are SGDLS and YYNGEE. V shed 5 bases and J shed 3 bases, with 14 bases lying between them. The receptor was derived from a young man with active or convalescent COVID-19. V and J are TRBV9 and TRBJ1-1; D may be TRBD1 (6 bases). Sample: peripheral blood. The CDR3 protein is CASSRDIGDTEAFF. The CDR3 bases are TGTGCCAGCAGTAGGGACATCGGGGACACTGAAGCTTTCTTT.